This T cell receptor (beta chain) stems from a study of PD-1 and CTLA-4 blockade in melanoma. Germline values: CDR1 SEHNR, CDR2 FQNEAQ (reference sequence). The J segment lost 0 bases and the V segment lost 5 bases, leaving 5 bases of the junction unmatched. This CDR3 contains 15 residues. Sequencing used immunoSEQ multiplex PCR; TCRdb keeps in-frame clones, though not all of them. The profile shows around 16,000 clones, around three quarters of them singletons. The source of this sequence is a human donor with melanoma. This chain links TRBV7-9 with TRBJ1-1, with 8 bases lining up with TRBD1. Sequencing used CD8+ T cells from peripheral blood, obtained from a patient given anti-PD-1 treatment. The CDR3 sequence: CASSMGQVMNTEAFF. The CDR3, as DNA: TGTGCCAGCAGCATGGGACAGGTTATGAACACTGAAGCTTTCTTT.